This paragraph reports one TCR beta chain. Its antigen is currently not known. No base quality values were provided; no much bigger clone lies one nucleotide off. In total, about 650 healthy bone marrow donors made up the cohort. At the time of sampling, all cohort members were nominally healthy, though unrecorded immune exposures were likely present. The donor was CMV seronegative and was included in the group of a few hundred seronegative cohort members. A peripheral blood sample was collected from each donor, and TCR beta sequencing was performed on peripheral blood mononuclear cells. The Qiagen DNeasy Blood Extraction Kit was used to extract genomic DNA from the blood cell samples. The library was generated by the immunoSEQ multiplex PCR assay. For the multiplex PCR, a mixture combining 60 forward primers for TCR Vbeta segments and 13 reverse primers for TCR Jbeta segments was used. Amplification of the CDR3 region of rearranged TCR beta genes was performed with a multiplex PCR assay on genomic DNA. Amplified TCR beta libraries were sequenced as 87-base-pair reads on the Illumina HiSeq System. Processing in the source paper ran as follows. A later analysis tallied around 82 million unique TCR beta chains across the 666 repertoires, and 10 million to 11 million of those chains were shared by two or more donors. Raw reads were error-corrected and collapsed into unique sequences with a nearest-neighbor algorithm that merged closely related sequences to remove PCR and sequencing errors. V, D and J gene segments were assigned by aligning CDR3 sequences to IMGT reference sequences. Each retained sequence needed at least a six-nucleotide match to both a V gene segment and a J gene segment. Rearrangements were classified as productive when the CDR3 lacked stop codons and remained in frame with V and J, and all other rearrangements were classified as non-productive. Following IMGT convention, CDR3 was defined as the stretch from the second conserved V-encoded cysteine up to the conserved J-encoded phenylalanine. Sequences without an unambiguous match to a single V gene segment were excluded from the earlier analysis of about 640 of the donors. In an earlier analysis of approximately 590 of the donors, V segments were called functional above 56.7% productive rearrangements and were called segregating when the between-donor standard deviation exceeded 5%. A statistical classification framework was built for diagnosing cytomegalovirus status from the catalog of TCR beta chain sequences. In a later analysis, TCR nucleotide sequences were compared against IMGT/GENE-DB human TR gene sequences so that V and J genes could be assigned. A later analysis assigned CDR3 sequences and most-parsimonious VDJ recombination scenarios with the TCRdist pipeline. In a later analysis, each TCR beta chain was defined by its CDR3 amino acid sequence together with its V-gene family, and reads without a unique V-gene family were excluded. As a way to deal with suspected cross-contamination and a sequencing artifact, a later analysis dropped approximately 590 nucleotide sequences that were highly shared and had low generation probability. A later analysis calculated a clonal expansion index for each public chain from normalized within-repertoire ranks of inferred template counts. In a later analysis, generation probabilities were computed with a VDJ recombination model fitted to out-of-frame rearrangements, and the resulting probabilities were checked against IGoR. In a later analysis, TCR-TCR, TCR-HLA and TCR-CMV co-occurrence was scored with hypergeometric tests, and a repertoire-size bias correction was applied to TCR pairs. In a later analysis, false discovery rates were estimated by permuting HLA or CMV assignments 20 times. In a later analysis, co-occurring TCRs were grouped with DBSCAN, and TCRdist sequence similarity was added when clustering was performed within HLA-allele-positive subsets. Repertoires with fewer than 30,000 or more than 120,000 public chains were left out of co-occurrence clustering, as were five repertoires with anomalous nucleotide sharing. TCRdb took this table from immuneACCESS and kept in-frame rearrangements with V and J called. Such tables lack part of the clones; where checked against another copy, unresolved V genes explain under half of the gap, and the rest is unexplained. That table supplies the V and J calls and clone size; D and trimming were determined from the DNA. Recorded for this sample are around 170,000 clones; roughly 71% of them occurred a single time. In total, the top ten clones hold approximately 1.5% of the sample.

The sample is drawn from a study of cytomegalovirus exposure and HLA in healthy donors (dated by TCRdb to about 2017). Study-wide context: According to an earlier analysis of several hundred of the donors, roughly 180 million T cells yielded 117 million unique TCR beta sequences and approximately 300 Gb of sequence data. An early release covering about 600 HLA-typed donors comprised roughly 300 gigabases of sequencing data and tens of millions of unique TCR sequences. Among the roughly 410 genotyped donors, around 81% belonged to the genetic ancestry cluster associated with self-reported Caucasian donors. The study aimed to test whether signatures of past pathogen exposure could be identified by cataloging public T cell receptors. The T cell repertoires of 700 or so subjects were profiled by immunosequencing and related to cytomegalovirus serostatus. A separate validation cohort of roughly 130 different subjects was used in addition to the roughly 670-subject first cohort. To predict cytomegalovirus infection status, the study brought together high-throughput TCR immunosequencing, statistical association of individual TCRs with disease status, and machine learning. In a later analysis, previously published TCR beta repertoires from 670 or so donors were re-analyzed and high-resolution HLA genotyping was added so that TCR occurrence patterns could be studied. Rather than drawing on any new phenotypic data, the later analysis identified candidate immune exposures from TCR beta sequences and the way those sequences occurred across donors. An earlier analysis of nearly 600 of the donors applied high-throughput TCR beta sequencing to assess whether each TCR beta V gene segment acted as functional or pseudogenic. Donor age, sex, ethnicity and CMV serostatus were collected together with the repertoire data. In a later genetic analysis, genome-wide SNP genotypes for about three fifths of the 666 donors were used, and that subset was treated as a discovery cohort. Every discovery cohort repertoire had been produced on one sequencing platform. HLA typing covered class I and class II loci at four-digit resolution. The number of typed donors differed by locus: about 620-630 for A, B, C, DRB1 and DQB1; approximately 540 for DQA1; some 610 for DPA1; and 400 to 480 for DPB1. About five DR-DQ haplotypes were treated as single units for association and clustering because of strong linkage in the cohort. Among a few hundred genotyped donors of the cohort, an average of 235,054 unique TCR beta nucleotide sequences were sequenced per donor, 15% to 20% of them non-productive. Findings and caveats that apply to the study as a whole: In a later genetic analysis, fewer N-insertions in productive TCRs were reported among donors in an Asian-associated ancestry cluster than the roughly 640-donor mean. V-gene and J-gene trimming of TCR beta chains was associated with a missense DCLRE1C variant in a later genetic analysis, and the association was replicated in an independent cohort. Most CMV-associated TCR beta chains appeared to be HLA-restricted in a later analysis, and the HLA associations seemed to be driven largely by CMV exposure. Broadly in line with IMGT annotations, most TCR beta V segments showed up in productive rearrangements about 87% or about 30% of the time in an earlier analysis of 587 of the donors. The earlier analysis of some 560 of the donors excluded approximately 17 rarely observed V segments, including chromosome 9 orphons, because counts were too low. A cluster of highly shared sequence variants was judged likely to represent a technical artifact of the sequencing pipeline. A later analysis reported that several top co-occurrence clusters appeared linked to parvovirus B19, influenza, CMV and Epstein-Barr virus. Because some donors lacked HLA typing at each locus, the association tests relied only on the typed subset. Some IMGT-functional V segments, including TRBV6-2 and TRBV6-3, could not be told apart with the 87-base-pair reads, so those segments were excluded. Specific HLA alleles were associated with 15,000 to 20,000 TCR beta sequences at a false discovery rate of 0.05 in a later analysis. Strong co-occurrence of HLA alleles, especially DR and DQ, made assigning TCR associations to individual alleles difficult. A further reported finding was that TCR beta sequences accurately predicted the HLA-A and HLA-B alleles for most subjects in the first cohort. In vitro tests confirmed that a few of the cytomegalovirus-associated TCR beta chains recognize cytomegalovirus antigens. Only TCR beta chains were sequenced in this cohort, and the absence of alpha or paired-chain data limited detectable features. The classifier was reported to diagnose cytomegalovirus status with high specificity and sensitivity in both the original and validation cohorts. For the cohort, immune exposure information was limited to CMV serostatus. In a later analysis, HLA-associated TCR beta chains showed more clonal expansion and lower generation probabilities than non-associated chains that were equally common. Presence/absence analyses assumed roughly uniform sequencing depth across donors, an assumption that may not hold. The study listed 164 TCR beta chains as associated with cytomegalovirus. Linkage disequilibrium might explain the correlated functional status among segregating V segments, but an unknown experimental factor could not be ruled out. While some public TCRs were present in many individuals, most TCR sequences turned up only very rarely across donors. According to a later analysis, TCR association rates differed among HLA loci, with DRB1 alleles showing the most associated TCRs and HLA-C alleles showing the fewest. It was suggested by the authors that the approach could potentially be generalized to other disease states and immunological phenotypes.

The cysteine opens and the phenylalanine closes a CDR3 of 14 amino acids. The sequence is cut down to CDR3 DNA, 42 bases in frame from base 1. V is reduced by 6 bases and J by 5 bases, leaving a spacing of 14 bases between them. From the germline V gene, CDR1 is SNHLY and CDR2 is FYNNEI. The specimen was PBMCs. In this chain, TRBV2 is recombined with TRBJ1-5; tentative D gene TRBD1, with 5 bases matching. This clonotype originated in a girl aged 10 to 17 in good health and CMV-seronegative. The sequenced DNA: TGTGCCAGCAGGCTGACAGCGCGCGATCAGCCCCAGCATTTT. Its protein product is CASRLTARDQPQHF.